Shown below are 18 T cell receptor beta chains from a single sample sequenced in a study of OX40 agonist ivuxolimab in advanced cancers. Clones were read by immunoSEQ multiplex PCR, and TCRdb kept only the in-frame ones, dropping some. The sample shows more than 35,000 clones, more than 70% of them seen only once. The sequencing used CD4+ or CD8+ T cells sorted from blood, collected in a trial of the OX40 agonist ivuxolimab. These receptors were taken from an adult with an advanced solid tumor such as melanoma, head and neck, liver or kidney cancer.

The chain couples TRBV11-2 to TRBJ2-1, with 8 bases lining up with TRBD2. This CDR3 is 18 amino acids long. Trimming took 0 bases from V and 6 from J; bases not matched to a gene: 13. Germline V gives CDR1 SGHAT, CDR2 FQNNGV. The CDR3: CASSLDHREGWAGNEQFF. The CDR3 DNA follows: TGTGCCAGCAGCTTAGATCACCGGGAGGGATGGGCGGGCAATGAGCAGTTCTTC.

This chain uses TRBV10-3 with TRBJ2-5, with 9 nucleotides matching TRBD1. This CDR3 is built from 14 residues. The J segment lost 2 bases and the V segment lost 6 bases, leaving 4 bases of the junction unmatched. Germline values: CDR1 ENHRY, CDR2 SYGVKD. The CDR3 region is CAIRDGTGQETQYF. The CDR3 DNA reads TGTGCCATCAGGGACGGGACAGGGCAAGAGACCCAGTACTTC.

The rearrangement joins TRBV10-3 to TRBJ2-1; TRBD2 aligns across 13 bases. The CDR3 has 16 amino acids. The germline CDR1 and CDR2 sequences are ENHRY and SYGVKD. The junction had 8 bases not matched to a gene; V was cut back by 3 bases and J by 9 bases. In DNA, the CDR3 is TGTGCCATCAGTGACCCGGGACTAGCGGGATTCGGTGAGCAGTTCTTC. Translating gives CAISDPGLAGFGEQFF.

The chain uses TRBV19 and TRBJ1-5, with TRBD1 identical over 10 bases. This CDR3 has 15 amino acids. The trim removed 7 bases at V and 6 bases at J, leaving 9 bases unmatched. The V gene's germline CDR1 is LNHDA and CDR2 SQIVND (reference sequence). CDR3 amino acids: CASNKPTGGGQPQHF. The CDR3 DNA is TGTGCCAGTAACAAACCGACAGGGGGCGGTCAGCCCCAGCATTTT.

The chain carries TRBV4-1 and TRBJ2-1; D is undetermined. V lost 1 base and J 3 bases, leaving 10 bases between the germline ends. This CDR3 contains 15 residues. CDR1 is MGHRA, CDR2 YSYEKL, per germline. CDR3 in DNA: TGCGCCAGCAGCCAAGTTCAGGCAGACTACAATGAGCAGTTCTTC. It codes for CASSQVQADYNEQFF.

V and J are TRBV7-9 and TRBJ1-1; possible D gene TRBD1, 6 bases. This CDR3 is 12 amino acids long. V lost 5 bases to trimming and J lost 11 bases, with 15 bases between them. CDR1 and CDR2 from the germline V gene are SEHNR and FQNEAQ (reference sequence). The CDR3 here is CASSPTGFGAFF. The CDR3 DNA reads TGTGCCAGCAGCCCTACAGGGTTCGGGGCTTTCTTT.

This chain connects TRBV10-2 to TRBJ2-1; either TRBD1 or TRBD2 may supply D (6 bases each). The CDR3 has 13 residues. Germline loops: CDR1 WSHSY, CDR2 SAAADI. V was trimmed by 6 bases and J by 3 bases, leaving 9 bases between them. CDR3: CASRGGSYNEQFF. CDR3 nucleotides: TGCGCCAGCAGGGGGGGCAGCTACAATGAGCAGTTCTTC.

The CDR3 loop reads CASTFGEAYSGNTIYF. The CDR3 DNA is TGTGCCAGTACCTTCGGGGAGGCTTACTCTGGAAACACCATATATTTT. The rearrangement links TRBV19 to TRBJ1-3; D is unresolved. CDR3 length: 16 residues. Trimming stripped 7 bases from V and 0 bases from J, with 16 bases between. CDR1 and CDR2 (germline): LNHDA, SQIVND (reference sequence). Based on the CDR3 plus reference TRBV19 and TRBJ1-3, the full variable domain is DGGITQSPKYLFRKEGQNVTLSCEQNLNHDAMYWYRQDPGQGLRLIYYSQIVNDFQKGDIAEGYSVSREKKESFPLTVTSAQKNPTAFYLCASTFGEAYSGNTIYFGEGSWLTVV.

In its sample, this clone was seen once. CDR3 sequence: CASSLDRVDTQYF. The CDR3 DNA reads as TGTGCCAGCAGCTTAGACCGGGTGGATACGCAGTATTTT. The chain employs TRBV11-2 and TRBJ2-3; D not resolved. V lost 0 bases and J lost 6, with 7 bases in between. The germline V gene encodes CDR1 SGHAT and CDR2 FQNNGV. This CDR3 has 13 amino acids.

With respect to this clone: Its ends do not fully match the called genes, so a read error is possible. The rearrangement uses TRBV5-4 and TRBJ1-2; 8 positions match TRBD1. The CDR3 runs 13 residues. Germline CDR1 is SGHNT and CDR2 is YYREEE (reference sequence). The CDR3 coding sequence is TGTGCCGGCAGCTGGTTGACAGGGGATGGCTACACCTTC. This codes for CAGSWLTGDGYTF.

DNA for the CDR3: TGTGCCAGCAGTGGGACAGGGGAGAACACTGAAGCTTTCTTT. The encoded protein is CASSGTGENTEAFF. The chain uses TRBV2 and TRBJ1-1; 9 positions match TRBD1. This CDR3 region has 14 residues. The trim removed 4 bases at V and 1 base at J, leaving 1 base unmatched. The V gene's germline CDR1 is SNHLY and CDR2 FYNNEI.

The chain is built from TRBV7-9 and TRBJ2-5; D remains unclear. Germline CDR1 reads SEHNR; CDR2 reads FQNEAQ (reference sequence). The CDR3 extends over 13 amino acids. Trimming took off 6 bases at V and 0 bases at J, with 8 bases between the two ends. The CDR3 spells CASSTEYQETQYF. The CDR3 nucleotides read TGTGCCAGCAGTACAGAGTACCAAGAGACCCAGTACTTC.

The genes are TRBV5-1 and TRBJ2-3; D gene unclear. From germline, CDR1 is SGHRS and CDR2 YFSETQ. CDR3 size: 15 residues. Trimming pared 0 bases from V and 7 bases from J, leaving 15 bases between. The CDR3 here is CASSLGLDRLNTQYF. In DNA, the CDR3 is TGCGCCAGCAGCTTGGGGTTGGACCGGCTGAATACGCAGTATTTT.

The V call is TRBV30, the J call TRBJ1-2; D gene uncertain. Looked up from germline, CDR1 is GTSNPN and CDR2 is SVGIG (reference sequence). V gave up 6 bases and J gave up 3 bases, with 20 bases separating them. The CDR3 has 15 amino acids. CDR3 loop: CACHGQDPSDYGYTF. CDR3 sequence (DNA): TGTGCCTGTCACGGGCAGGACCCTTCGGACTATGGCTACACCTTC.

This clone was seen only a few times. The genes are TRBV4-3 and TRBJ2-3; unclear D gene. The germline V gene has CDR1 LGHNA and CDR2 YSLEER. V lost 3 bases, J lost 2 bases, and 9 bases lay in between. This CDR3 comprises 14 residues. The CDR3 spells CASSQAAYTDTQYF. The CDR3 bases are TGCGCCAGCAGCCAGGCCGCTTACACAGATACGCAGTATTTT.

The chain is built from TRBV19 and TRBJ1-1; 10 bases are shared with TRBD1. The CDR3 has 15 residues. Trimming removed 5 bases from V and 4 bases from J; junction bases left unmatched: 7. Germline CDR1 is LNHDA and CDR2 is SQIVND (reference sequence). CDR3 bases: TGTGCCAGTAGTCCACGACAGGGGGCAACCACTGAAGCTTTCTTT. Residues: CASSPRQGATTEAFF.

This rearrangement joins TRBV11-2 to TRBJ2-7; D is uncertain. V was cut by 3 bases and J by 3 bases, with 9 bases left in between. The CDR3 contains 13 residues. Germline lookup yields CDR1 SGHAT and CDR2 FQNNGV. As DNA, the CDR3 is TGTGCCAGCAGCTTTCGACGAGACTACGAGCAGTACTTC. Translating gives CASSFRRDYEQYF.

The chain has TRBV19 and TRBJ2-3; no reliable D call. The CDR3 covers 13 residues. In germline, CDR1 is LNHDA, CDR2 SQIVND (reference sequence). Trimming shortened V by 4 bases and J by 1 base, and 6 bases separated the two germline ends. The chain's CDR3 is CASSNVGTDTQYF. DNA of the CDR3: TGTGCCAGTAGTAATGTTGGCACAGATACGCAGTATTTT.